This T cell receptor beta chain was found in a study of cytomegalovirus exposure and HLA in healthy donors. The CDR3 is made up of 13 amino acids. Between the trimmed V and J ends, which lost 4 bases and 4 bases, there was a span of 11 bases. The V gene's germline CDR1 is SGHDT and CDR2 YYEEEE. The PCR was carried out with 60 Vbeta primers and 13 Jbeta primers. Sequencing was performed with immunoSEQ multiplex PCR; in TCRdb, only in-frame clones are kept and a portion is missing. The sample includes about 170,000 clones, more than 80% of them seen just once. The specimen was PBMCs. The clonotype comes from a young woman in good health and CMV-seronegative. J is TRBJ1-2 and V is TRBV5-6; D unclear. The CDR3 here is CASSGFSGYGYTF. The CDR3 nucleotides are TGTGCCAGCAGCGGCTTTTCGGGCTATGGCTACACCTTC. Full variable domain (outside the CDR3, taken from reference TRBV5-6 and TRBJ1-2): DAGVTQSPTHLIKTRGQQVTLRCSPKSGHDTVSWYQQALGQGPQFIFQYYEEEERQRGNFPDRFSGHQFPNYSSELNVNALLLGDSALYLCASSGFSGYGYTFGSGTRLTVV.